This T cell receptor (beta chain) came from a study of CD8+ T cells in alopecia areata. Treatment in this sample: oral pan-JAK inhibitor, 5-10 mg twice daily. RNA was extracted and reverse transcribed into cDNA as the sequencing template. Using immunoSEQ multiplex PCR, the repertoire was profiled, and TCRdb retains in-frame clones only, with some absent. The table records 120,000 or so clones, approximately 57% of them present only once. The sequencing here drew on CD4+ T cells sorted from blood, taken at week 4, from a patient treated with tofacitinib. The sequence came from a human donor with alopecia areata.

For the CDR3, the DNA is TGTGCCAGTAGTATCGTTGGGACAGGGGACTATGGCTACACCTTC. Translation: CASSIVGTGDYGYTF. The V gene is TRBV19, the J gene TRBJ1-2, with 10 positions matching TRBD1. CDR1 and CDR2 from the germline V gene are LNHDA and SQIVND (reference sequence). After removal of 3 bases from V and 3 bases from J, the junction contained 4 bases not matched to a gene. The CDR3 is made up of 15 amino acids.